This T cell receptor (beta chain) derives from a study of OX40 agonist ivuxolimab in advanced cancers. Study background: A male proportion of under 90% was recorded, with mean age around 62 years and range about 23 to 90.

Produced via immunoSEQ multiplex PCR; TCRdb's table is partial and in-frame only. The table lists tens of thousands of clones, around 84% of them singletons. Germline CDR1 reads MDHEN; CDR2 reads SYDVKM. The CDR3 has 18 residues. V shed 4 bases, J shed 1 base, and the junction held 12 bases outside the gene matches. The input for sequencing was CD4+ or CD8+ T cells sorted from blood, taken in a trial of the OX40 agonist ivuxolimab. The sequence was obtained from an adult with an advanced solid tumor such as melanoma, head and neck, liver or kidney cancer. This chain joins TRBV28 and TRBJ2-3; 9 bases line up with TRBD2. CDR3 nucleotides: TGTGCCAGCAGTTCCAAGTTAGGGACTAGCCGAGGCACAGATACGCAGTATTTT. Protein sequence: CASSSKLGTSRGTDTQYF. Filled out from reference TRBV28 and TRBJ2-3, the complete variable domain reads DVKVTQSSRYLVKRTGEKVFLECVQDMDHENMFWYRQDPGLGLRLIYFSYDVKMKEKGDIPEGYSVSREKKERFSLILESASTNQTSMYLCASSSKLGTSRGTDTQYFGPGTRLTVL.